This T cell receptor (beta chain) was sequenced for a study of identical twins. Study-level points and caveats: The study found excess low generation probability among twin-shared out-of-frame alpha sequences. In monozygotic twins, models underestimated the sharing of out-of-frame TCR alpha. Fewer insertions were carried by abundant cord blood beta clonotypes, but none was seen in memory repertoires.

TCRdb analysed the 5' RACE reads with MiXCR anew, one entry per CDR3 protein. The sample consists of more than 400,000 distinct CDR3 sequences, about 16% of them appearing once. About this clonotype itself: Its antigen is unidentified.

V was trimmed by 7 bases and J by 1 base, leaving 16 bases between them. CDR1 MDHEN and CDR2 SYDVKM come from the germline V gene. There are 15 residues in the CDR3. This sample also belongs to another study, concerning yellow fever vaccine responses in identical twins. This second study says: Twins' vaccine T cell responses were reported to seem partly convergent and partly personalized.

The TCR originated in a woman aged 18-29 years in good health. The rearrangement uses TRBV28 and TRBJ2-5; the D is unclear. Sequencing was done on a sample of CD4+ T cells sorted from blood. CDR3 nucleotides: TGTGCCAGCACTCCGAGGTTCGGTAGCCAAGAGACCCAGTACTTC. This encodes CASTPRFGSQETQYF.